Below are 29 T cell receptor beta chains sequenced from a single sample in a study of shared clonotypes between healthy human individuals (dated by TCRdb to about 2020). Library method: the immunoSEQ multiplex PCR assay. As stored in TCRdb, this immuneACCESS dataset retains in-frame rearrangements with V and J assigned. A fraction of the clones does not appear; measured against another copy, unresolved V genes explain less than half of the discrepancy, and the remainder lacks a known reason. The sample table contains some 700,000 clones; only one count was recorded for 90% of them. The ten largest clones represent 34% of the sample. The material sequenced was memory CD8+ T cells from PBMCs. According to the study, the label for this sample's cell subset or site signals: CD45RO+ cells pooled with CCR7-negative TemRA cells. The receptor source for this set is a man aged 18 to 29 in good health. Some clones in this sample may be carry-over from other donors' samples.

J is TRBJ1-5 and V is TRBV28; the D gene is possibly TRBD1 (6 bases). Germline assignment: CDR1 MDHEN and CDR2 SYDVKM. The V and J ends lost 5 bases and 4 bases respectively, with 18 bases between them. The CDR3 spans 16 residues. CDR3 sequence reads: CASSPELSGQNQPQHF. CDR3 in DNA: TGTGCCAGCAGTCCCGAATTATCTGGACAGAATCAGCCCCAGCATTTT.

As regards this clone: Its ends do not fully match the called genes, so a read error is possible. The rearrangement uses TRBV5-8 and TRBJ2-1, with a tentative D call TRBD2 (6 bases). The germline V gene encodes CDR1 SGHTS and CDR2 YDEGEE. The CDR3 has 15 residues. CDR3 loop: CASSPEGTSNNEQFF. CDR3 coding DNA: TGTGCCAGCAGTCCGGAGGGGACCTCCAACAATGAGCAGTTCTTC.

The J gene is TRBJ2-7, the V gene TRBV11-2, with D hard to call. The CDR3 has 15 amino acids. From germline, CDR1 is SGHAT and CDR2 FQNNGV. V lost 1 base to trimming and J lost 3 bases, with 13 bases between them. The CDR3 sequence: CASSLGADGFYEQYF. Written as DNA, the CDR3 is TGTGCCAGCAGCTTAGGGGCGGACGGATTCTACGAGCAGTACTTC.

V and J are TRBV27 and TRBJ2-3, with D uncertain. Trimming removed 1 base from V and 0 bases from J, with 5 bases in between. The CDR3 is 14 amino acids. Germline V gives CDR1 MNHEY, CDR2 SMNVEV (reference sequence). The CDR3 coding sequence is TGTGCCAGCAGTTTATGGGGAAGCACAGATACGCAGTATTTT. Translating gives CASSLWGSTDTQYF.

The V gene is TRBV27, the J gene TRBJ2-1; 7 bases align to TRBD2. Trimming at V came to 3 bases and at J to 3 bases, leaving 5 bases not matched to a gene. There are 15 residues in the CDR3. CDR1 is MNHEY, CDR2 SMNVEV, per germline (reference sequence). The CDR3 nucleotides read TGTGCCAGCAGTTTGGGGCTAGCGGACTACAATGAGCAGTTCTTC. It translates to CASSLGLADYNEQFF.

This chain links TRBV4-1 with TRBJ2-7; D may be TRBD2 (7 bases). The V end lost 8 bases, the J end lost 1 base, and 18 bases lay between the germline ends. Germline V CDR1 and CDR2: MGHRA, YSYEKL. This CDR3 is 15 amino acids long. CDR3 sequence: CASRHLGGRSYEQYF. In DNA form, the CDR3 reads TGCGCCAGCCGACATCTGGGGGGGCGATCCTACGAGCAGTACTTC.

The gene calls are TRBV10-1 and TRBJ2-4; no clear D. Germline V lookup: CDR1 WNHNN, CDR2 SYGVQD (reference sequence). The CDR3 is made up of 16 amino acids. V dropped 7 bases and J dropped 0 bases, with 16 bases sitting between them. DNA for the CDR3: TGCGCCAGCAAGGGTTTAGGCCGGTTAGCCAAAAACATTCAGTACTTC. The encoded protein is CASKGLGRLAKNIQYF.

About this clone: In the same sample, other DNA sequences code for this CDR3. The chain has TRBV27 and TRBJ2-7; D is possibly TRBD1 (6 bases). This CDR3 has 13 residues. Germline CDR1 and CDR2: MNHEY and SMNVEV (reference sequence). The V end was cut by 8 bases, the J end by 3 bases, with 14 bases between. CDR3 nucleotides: TGTGCCAGCCGGGACACACAACACTACGAGCAGTACTTC. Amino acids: CASRDTQHYEQYF.

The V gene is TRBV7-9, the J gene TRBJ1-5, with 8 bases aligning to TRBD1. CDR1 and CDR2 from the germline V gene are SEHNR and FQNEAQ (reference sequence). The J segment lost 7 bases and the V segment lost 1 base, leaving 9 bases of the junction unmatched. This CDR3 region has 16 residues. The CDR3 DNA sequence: TGTGCCAGCAGCTTAGGTGGGCAGGGGGCACACCAGCCCCAGCATTTT. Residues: CASSLGGQGAHQPQHF.

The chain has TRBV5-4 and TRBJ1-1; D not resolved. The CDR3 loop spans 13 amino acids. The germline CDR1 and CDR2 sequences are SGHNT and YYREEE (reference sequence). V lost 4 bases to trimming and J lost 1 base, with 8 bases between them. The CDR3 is CASSPMGNTEAFF. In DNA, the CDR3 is TGTGCCAGCAGCCCAATGGGGAACACTGAAGCTTTCTTT.

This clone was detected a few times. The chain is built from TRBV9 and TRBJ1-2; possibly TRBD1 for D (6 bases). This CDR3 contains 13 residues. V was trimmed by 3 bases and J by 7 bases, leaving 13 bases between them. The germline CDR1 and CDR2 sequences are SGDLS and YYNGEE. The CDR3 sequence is CASSAPGARGYTF. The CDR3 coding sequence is TGTGCCAGCAGCGCCCCGGGGGCTCGTGGCTACACCTTC.

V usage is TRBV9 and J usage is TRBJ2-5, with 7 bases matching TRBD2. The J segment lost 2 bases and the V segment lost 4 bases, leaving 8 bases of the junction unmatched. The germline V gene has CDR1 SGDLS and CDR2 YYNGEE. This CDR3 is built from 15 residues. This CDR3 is CASSPFGGRQETQYF. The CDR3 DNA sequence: TGTGCCAGCAGCCCGTTCGGCGGGAGACAAGAGACCCAGTACTTC.

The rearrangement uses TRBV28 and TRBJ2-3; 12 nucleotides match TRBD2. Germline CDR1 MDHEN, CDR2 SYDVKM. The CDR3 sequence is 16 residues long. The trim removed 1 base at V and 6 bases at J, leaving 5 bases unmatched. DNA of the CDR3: TGTGCCAGCAGTTTATTGTGGCTAGCGGGAGGGGATACGCAGTATTTT. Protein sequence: CASSLLWLAGGDTQYF.

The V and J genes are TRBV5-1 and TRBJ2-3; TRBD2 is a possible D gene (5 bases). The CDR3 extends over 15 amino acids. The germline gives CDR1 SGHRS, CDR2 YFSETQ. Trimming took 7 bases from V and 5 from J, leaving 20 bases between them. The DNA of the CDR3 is TGCGCCAGCTCAATTGGGATCAGTGAGGGAGATACGCAGTATTTT. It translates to CASSIGISEGDTQYF.

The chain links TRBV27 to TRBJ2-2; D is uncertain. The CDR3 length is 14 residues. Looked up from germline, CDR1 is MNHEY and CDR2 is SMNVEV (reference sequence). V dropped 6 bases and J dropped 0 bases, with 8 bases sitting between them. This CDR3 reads CASRLYSNTGELFF. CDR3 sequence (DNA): TGTGCCAGCAGGCTGTACTCGAACACCGGGGAGCTGTTTTTT.

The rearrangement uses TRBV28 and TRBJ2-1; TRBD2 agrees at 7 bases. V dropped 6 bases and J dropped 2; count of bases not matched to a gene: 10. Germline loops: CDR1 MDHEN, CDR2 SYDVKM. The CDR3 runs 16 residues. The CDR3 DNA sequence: TGTGCCAGCAGCGTTGGGGGAGGGCCCACCTACAATGAGCAGTTCTTC. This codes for CASSVGGGPTYNEQFF.

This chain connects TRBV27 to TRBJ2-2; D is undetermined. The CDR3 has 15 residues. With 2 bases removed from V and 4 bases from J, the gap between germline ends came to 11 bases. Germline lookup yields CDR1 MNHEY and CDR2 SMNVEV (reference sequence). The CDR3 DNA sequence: TGTGCCAGCAGTTTACTGGATCCCGTCACCGGGGAGCTGTTTTTT. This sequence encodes CASSLLDPVTGELFF.

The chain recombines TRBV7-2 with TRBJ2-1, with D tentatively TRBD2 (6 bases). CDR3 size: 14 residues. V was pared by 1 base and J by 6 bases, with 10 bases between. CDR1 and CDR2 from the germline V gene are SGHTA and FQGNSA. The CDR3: CASSLVPEGNEQFF. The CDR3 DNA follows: TGTGCCAGCAGCTTAGTACCGGAGGGCAATGAGCAGTTCTTC. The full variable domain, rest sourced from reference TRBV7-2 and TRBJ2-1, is GAGVSQSPSNKVTEKGKDVELRCDPISGHTALYWYRQSLGQGLEFLIYFQGNSAPDKSGLPSDRFSAERTGGSVSTLTIQRTQQEDSAVYLCASSLVPEGNEQFFGPGTRLTVL.

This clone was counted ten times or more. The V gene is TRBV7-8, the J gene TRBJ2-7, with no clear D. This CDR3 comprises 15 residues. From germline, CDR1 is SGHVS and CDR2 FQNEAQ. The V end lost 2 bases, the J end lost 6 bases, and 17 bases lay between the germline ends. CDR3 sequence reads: CASSLIRSTSGEQYF. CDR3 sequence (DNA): TGTGCCAGCAGCTTAATTCGCTCGACCTCCGGCGAGCAGTACTTC.

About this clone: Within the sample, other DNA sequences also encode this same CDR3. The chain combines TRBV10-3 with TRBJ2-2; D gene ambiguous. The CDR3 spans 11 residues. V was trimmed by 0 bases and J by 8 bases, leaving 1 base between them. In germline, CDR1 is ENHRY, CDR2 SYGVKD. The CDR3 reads CAISESGELFF. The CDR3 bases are TGTGCCATCAGTGAGTCAGGGGAGCTGTTTTTT.

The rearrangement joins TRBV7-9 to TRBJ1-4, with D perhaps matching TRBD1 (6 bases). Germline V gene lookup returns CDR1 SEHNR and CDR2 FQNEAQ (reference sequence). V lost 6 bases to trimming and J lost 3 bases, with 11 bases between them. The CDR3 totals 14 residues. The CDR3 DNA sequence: TGTGCCAGCAGTCCTACAGGGCCTAATGAAAAACTGTTTTTT. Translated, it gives CASSPTGPNEKLFF.

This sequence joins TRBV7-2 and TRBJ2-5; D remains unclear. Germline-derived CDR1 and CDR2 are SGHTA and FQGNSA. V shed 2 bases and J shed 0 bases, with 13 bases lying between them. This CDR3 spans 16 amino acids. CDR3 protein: CASSLNGSPYQETQYF. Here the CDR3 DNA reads TGTGCCAGCAGCTTAAACGGTTCACCCTACCAAGAGACCCAGTACTTC.

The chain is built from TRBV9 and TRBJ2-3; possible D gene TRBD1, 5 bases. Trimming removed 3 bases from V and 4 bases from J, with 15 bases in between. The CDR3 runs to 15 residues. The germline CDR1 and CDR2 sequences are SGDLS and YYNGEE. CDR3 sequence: CASSEQGSRPDTQYF. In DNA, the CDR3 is TGTGCCAGCAGCGAGCAGGGATCACGCCCAGATACGCAGTATTTT.

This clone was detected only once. DNA of the CDR3: TGCGCCAGCAGCCAACAGACAGGGGGCTGGGAGACCCAGTACTTC. Protein: CASSQQTGGWETQYF. The rearrangement uses TRBV4-1 and TRBJ2-5; TRBD1 agrees at 10 bases. This CDR3 has 15 residues. The germline V gene encodes CDR1 MGHRA and CDR2 YSYEKL. Trimming cost V 2 bases and J 5 bases; bases outside gene matches: 5.

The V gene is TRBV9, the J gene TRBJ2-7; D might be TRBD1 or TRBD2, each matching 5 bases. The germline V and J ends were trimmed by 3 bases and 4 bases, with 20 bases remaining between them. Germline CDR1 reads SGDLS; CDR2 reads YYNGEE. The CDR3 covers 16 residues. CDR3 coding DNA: TGTGCCAGCAGCGCCGAGACGGTCCGGGGCCCTTACGAGCAGTACTTC. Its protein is CASSAETVRGPYEQYF.

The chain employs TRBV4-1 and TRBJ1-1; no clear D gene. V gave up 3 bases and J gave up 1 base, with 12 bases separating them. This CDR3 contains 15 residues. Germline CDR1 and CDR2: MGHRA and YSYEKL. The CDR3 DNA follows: TGCGCCAGCAGCCACCGGCCCTCCCGGAACACTGAAGCTTTCTTT. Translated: CASSHRPSRNTEAFF.

CDR3 in amino acids: CASSWGQGEFNEQFF. The CDR3 bases are TGTGCCAGCAGTTGGGGACAGGGGGAGTTCAATGAGCAGTTCTTC. The chain joins TRBV28 to TRBJ2-1, with 11 positions matching TRBD1. In germline, CDR1 is MDHEN, CDR2 SYDVKM. V lost 4 bases to trimming and J lost 6 bases; unmatched junction nucleotides: 5. This CDR3 spans 15 amino acids.

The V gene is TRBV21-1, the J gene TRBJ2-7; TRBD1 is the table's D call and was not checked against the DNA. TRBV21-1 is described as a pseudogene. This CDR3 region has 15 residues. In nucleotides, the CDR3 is TGTGCCAGCAGCAAAGAGAACAGGGGAAACTACGAGCAGTACTTC. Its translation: CASSKENRGNYEQYF.

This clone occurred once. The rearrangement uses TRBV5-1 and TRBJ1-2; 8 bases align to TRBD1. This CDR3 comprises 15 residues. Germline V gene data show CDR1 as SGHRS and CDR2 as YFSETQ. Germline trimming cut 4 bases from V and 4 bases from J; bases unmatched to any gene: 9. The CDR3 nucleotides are TGCGCCAGCAGCGCGTGGACAGGGAACGGCTATGGCTACACCTTC. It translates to CASSAWTGNGYGYTF.